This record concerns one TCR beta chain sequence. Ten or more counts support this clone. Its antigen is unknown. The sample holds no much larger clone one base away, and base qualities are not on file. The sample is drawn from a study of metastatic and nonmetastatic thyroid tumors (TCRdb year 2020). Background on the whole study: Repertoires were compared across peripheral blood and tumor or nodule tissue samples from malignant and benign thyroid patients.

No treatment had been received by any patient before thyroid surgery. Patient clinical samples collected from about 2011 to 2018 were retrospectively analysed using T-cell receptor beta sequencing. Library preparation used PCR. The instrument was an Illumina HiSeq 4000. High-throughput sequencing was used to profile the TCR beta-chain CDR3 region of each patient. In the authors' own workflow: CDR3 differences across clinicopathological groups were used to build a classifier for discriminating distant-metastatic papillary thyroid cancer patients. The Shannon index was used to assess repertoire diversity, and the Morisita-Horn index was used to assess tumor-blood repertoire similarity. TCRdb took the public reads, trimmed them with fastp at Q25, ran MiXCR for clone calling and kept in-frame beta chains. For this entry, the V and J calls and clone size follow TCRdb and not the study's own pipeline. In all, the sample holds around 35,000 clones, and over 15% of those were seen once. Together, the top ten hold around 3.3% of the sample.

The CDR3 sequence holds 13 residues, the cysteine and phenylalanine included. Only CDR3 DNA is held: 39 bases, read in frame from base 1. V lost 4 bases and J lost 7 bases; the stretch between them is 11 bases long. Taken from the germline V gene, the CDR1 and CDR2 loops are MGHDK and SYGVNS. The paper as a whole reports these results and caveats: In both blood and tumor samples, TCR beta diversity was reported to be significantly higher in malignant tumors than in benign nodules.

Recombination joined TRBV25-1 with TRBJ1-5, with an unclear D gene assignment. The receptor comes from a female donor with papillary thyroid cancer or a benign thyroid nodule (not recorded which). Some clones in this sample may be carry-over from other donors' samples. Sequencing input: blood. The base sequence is TGTGCCAGCAGTGGAGCCGGCGGCCAGCCCCAGCATTTT. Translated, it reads CASSGAGGQPQHF.